The subject of this entry is one TCR beta chain. Its antigen is as yet unknown. The sample belongs to a study of Ad26.COV2.S vaccination and SARS-CoV-2 variants. Study-wide results and limits: The placebo group had lower spike-specific TCR breadth than the vaccine recipients did. It is possible that the TCR breadth and depth analyses underestimated the total T cell responses.

Regarding treatment: around 19 received Ad26.COV2.S at low or high dose, single or two shots; 5 received placebo; per-sample allocation not given. Sampling happened 63 days after the first vaccine or placebo injection. Spike of the Wuhan-strain SARS-CoV-2 was expressed by an Ad26 vector, which formed the vaccine. Only in-frame clones appear in the TCRdb table, and some are missing; sequencing was by immunoSEQ multiplex PCR. The profile covers some 640,000 clones, with around 92% appearing a single time and approximately 1.5% taken by the ten largest. Trimming cost V 3 bases and J 2 bases; bases outside gene matches: 5. The germline V gene encodes CDR1 SGHRS and CDR2 YFSETQ. This CDR3 is 14 amino acids long.

The sequenced sample was peripheral blood, obtained in a trial of Ad26.COV2.S vaccine versus placebo. The TCR sequence derives from a person aged 18 to 59 who received the Ad26.COV2.S COVID-19 vaccine or a placebo. This chain uses TRBV5-1 with TRBJ2-7; 7 bases align to TRBD1. CDR3 loop: CASSSSGGPYEQYF. CDR3 nucleotides: TGCGCCAGCAGCTCTTCAGGGGGTCCCTACGAGCAGTACTTC.